These 25 T cell receptor beta chains were all obtained from the same sample, sequenced in a study of T cells in Graves' hyperthyroidism and ophthalmopathy. Amplified TCR beta CDR3 regions came from RNA transcripts. In the first-round RT-PCR of the TCR CDR3, the HTBI primer set was used. TCRdb processed the multiplex PCR reads anew with MiXCR; each CDR3 protein has one entry. The sample gives approximately 700,000 distinct CDR3 sequences, about 17% of which show up once; 8.4% is in the top ten. Sequenced: blood. The receptors come from a man between 18 and 35 years old with Graves' hyperthyroidism.

The chain uses TRBV9 and TRBJ2-5; D uncertain. Germline CDR1 SGDLS, CDR2 YYNGEE. The V end lost 4 bases, the J end lost 1 base, and 14 bases lay between the germline ends. The CDR3 contains 15 residues. CDR3 DNA sequence: TGTGCCAGCAGCTCGAACCCCGACGCCCAAGAGACCCAGTACTTC. Amino acid sequence: CASSSNPDAQETQYF.

The V call is TRBV27, the J call TRBJ1-4, with 9 positions matching TRBD1. This CDR3 is 16 amino acids long. V gave up 5 bases and J gave up 4 bases; unmatched junction bases: 8. CDR1 is MNHEY and CDR2 is SMNVEV in the germline V gene (reference sequence). CDR3 coding DNA: TGTGCCAGCAGTCTCGGACAGGGGCTCGTTAATGAAAAACTGTTTTTT. Amino acid sequence: CASSLGQGLVNEKLFF.

The sample holds many counts of this clonotype. The chain links TRBV28 to TRBJ2-7; TRBD2 matches at 10 bases. The CDR3 has 15 amino acids. The germline V gene has CDR1 MDHEN and CDR2 SYDVKM. V was pared by 5 bases and J by 0 bases, with 4 bases of the junction left unmatched. In DNA, the CDR3 is TGTGCCAGCAGTATCAGCGGGAGGGCCTCCTACGAGCAGTACTTC. Translation gives CASSISGRASYEQYF.

The table lists this clonotype with many counts. The CDR3, as DNA: TGTGCCAGCAGTTCCGGACTAGCGGAGGATTACACAGATACGCAGTATTTT. This gives the protein CASSSGLAEDYTDTQYF. The chain couples TRBV28 to TRBJ2-3; TRBD2 matches at 10 bases. Germline CDR1 MDHEN, CDR2 SYDVKM. This CDR3 is built from 17 residues. Trimming took 4 bases from V and 2 from J; bases not matched to a gene: 9.

The sample holds a few counts of this clonotype. This chain links TRBV18 with TRBJ2-7, with TRBD1 matching over 8 bases. Germline lookup yields CDR1 KGHSH and CDR2 LQKENI. The CDR3 totals 14 residues. Trimming removed 2 bases from V and 9 bases from J; junction bases left unmatched: 9. This CDR3 reads CASSPSRDRMGQYF. The DNA of the CDR3 is TGTGCCAGCTCACCATCCCGGGACAGGATGGGGCAGTACTTC.

This clonotype was seen a few times. This chain links TRBV19 with TRBJ2-3; D is tentatively TRBD1 or TRBD2 (5 bases each). The CDR3 totals 15 residues. Germline lookup yields CDR1 LNHDA and CDR2 SQIVND (reference sequence). Trimming stripped 9 bases from V and 2 bases from J, with 18 bases between. CDR3 nucleotide sequence: TGTGCCAGCCGCTGGGACCGAACTTCCACAGATACGCAGTATTTT. It is translated as CASRWDRTSTDTQYF.

This clonotype has ten or more counts. The V and J genes are TRBV7-2 and TRBJ2-3, with 12 positions matching TRBD2. This CDR3 region has 16 residues. J was trimmed by 5 bases and V by 4 bases; bases with no gene match: 7. Germline CDR1 SGHTA, CDR2 FQGNSA. CDR3 sequence: CASSSRTSGNRDTQYF. The CDR3 DNA is TGTGCCAGCAGCTCCCGGACTAGCGGGAATAGAGATACGCAGTATTTT.

As regards this clonotype: A much larger clone is a single base away; this may be a read error. This chain uses TRBV7-9 with TRBJ2-5; D perhaps matches TRBD2 (6 bases). With 4 bases removed from V and 2 bases from J, the gap between germline ends came to 17 bases. The germline V gene encodes CDR1 SEHNR and CDR2 FQNEAQ (reference sequence). The CDR3 is 16 amino acids. The CDR3 loop reads CASSSIGGVQQETQYF. The CDR3, as DNA: TGTGCCAGCAGCTCGATCGGGGGTGTCCAACAAGAGACCCAGTACTTC.

This clonotype was observed many times. The chain recombines TRBV6-1 with TRBJ2-7; 7 nucleotides agree with TRBD1. Germline V gene sequence: CDR1 MNHNS, CDR2 SASEGT. V was clipped by 6 bases and J by 5 bases; unmatched bases: 7. CDR3 size: 13 residues. CDR3 nucleotides: TGTGCCAGCAGCCTGACAGGGCCGCACGAGCAGTACTTC. This encodes CASSLTGPHEQYF.

The CDR3 sequence: CASSGSGETAKNIQYF. CDR3 nucleotide sequence: TGTGCCAGCAGTGGTTCAGGGGAAACAGCCAAAAACATTCAGTACTTC. The V call is TRBV25-1, the J call TRBJ2-4; TRBD1 is a possible D gene (6 bases). V lost 4 bases and J 0 bases, leaving 13 bases between the germline ends. In germline, CDR1 is MGHDK, CDR2 SYGVNS. CDR3 size: 16 residues.

Note on this clonotype: This may come from a read error, since a much larger clone is one base off. V usage is TRBV28 and J usage is TRBJ2-5; 8 bases fit TRBD2. The CDR3 has 13 residues. The V segment lost 6 bases and the J segment 2 bases; nucleotides outside the gene matches: 2. Germline lookup yields CDR1 MDHEN and CDR2 SYDVKM. The CDR3 here is CASRLAEQETQYF. The CDR3 DNA reads TGTGCCAGCAGACTAGCGGAACAAGAGACCCAGTACTTC. Full variable domain (remainder filled in from reference TRBV28 and TRBJ2-5): DVKVTQSSRYLVKRTGEKVFLECVQDMDHENMFWYRQDPGLGLRLIYFSYDVKMKEKGDIPEGYSVSREKKERFSLILESASTNQTSMYLCASRLAEQETQYFGPGTRLLVL.

In this sample, this clonotype turned up many times. The genes are TRBV27 and TRBJ2-7; no definite D call. The CDR3 length is 15 residues. CDR1 and CDR2 from the germline V gene are MNHEY and SMNVEV (reference sequence). V was clipped by 6 bases and J by 2 bases, with 17 bases between them. The CDR3: CASRQGQDGTYEQYF. The DNA of the CDR3 is TGTGCCAGCAGGCAAGGCCAGGATGGGACCTACGAGCAGTACTTC.

This clonotype was seen a few times. The chain couples TRBV27 to TRBJ1-1; maybe TRBD1 (6 bases). CDR1 and CDR2 (germline): MNHEY, SMNVEV (reference sequence). V was shortened by 6 bases and J by 4 bases, with 18 bases between the two germline ends. The CDR3 is 15 amino acids. CDR3 sequence reads: CASSPGGRGVTEAFF. In DNA form, the CDR3 reads TGTGCCAGCAGCCCCGGGGGAAGGGGGGTCACTGAAGCTTTCTTT.

This sequence joins TRBV24-1 and TRBJ2-3; D uncertain. Looked up from germline, CDR1 is KGHDR and CDR2 is SFDVKD. V was clipped by 2 bases and J by 7 bases, with 6 bases between them. The CDR3 loop spans 12 amino acids. In nucleotides, the CDR3 is TGTGCCACCAGTGATTCAGCGTATACGCAGTATTTT. It yields the protein CATSDSAYTQYF.

This clonotype was seen repeatedly, ten times or more. This chain connects TRBV2 to TRBJ2-3; D gene unclear. This CDR3 comprises 12 residues. Germline assignment: CDR1 SNHLY and CDR2 FYNNEI. Trimming took off 6 bases at V and 4 bases at J, with 8 bases between the two ends. CDR3 coding DNA: TGTGCCAGCAGAACACGGGCAGATACGCAGTATTTT. Its translation: CASRTRADTQYF.

This clonotype occurred a few times. The chain joins TRBV11-3 to TRBJ1-1; TRBD1 might be the D (5 bases). The germline V and J ends were trimmed by 5 bases and 4 bases, with 14 bases remaining between them. The germline V gene has CDR1 SGHNT and CDR2 YENEEA. CDR3 length: 14 residues. CDR3 residues: CASSRGVGSTEAFF. CDR3 nucleotides: TGTGCCAGCAGCCGGGGGGTCGGAAGCACTGAAGCTTTCTTT.

The chain is built from TRBV18 and TRBJ2-1; 11 bases fit TRBD2. Germline CDR1 and CDR2: KGHSH and LQKENI. V lost 3 bases to trimming and J lost 1 base; unmatched junction nucleotides: 11. CDR3 length: 19 residues. CDR3: CASSPDRRGLADSYNEQFF. The CDR3 DNA reads TGTGCCAGCTCACCGGACAGGAGGGGACTAGCGGATTCCTACAATGAGCAGTTCTTC.

This rearrangement joins TRBV5-6 to TRBJ1-2; TRBD1 matches 11 bases. This CDR3 region has 14 residues. V lost 4 bases to trimming and J lost 8 bases; unmatched junction nucleotides: 7. CDR1 is SGHDT and CDR2 is YYEEEE in the germline V gene. Written as DNA, the CDR3 is TGTGCCAGCAGCCTAGGACAGGGGGCTGTAGGCTACACCTTC. It yields the protein CASSLGQGAVGYTF.

There are a few counts of this clonotype. This rearrangement joins TRBV28 to TRBJ2-2; D perhaps matches TRBD2 (7 bases). Trimming removed 6 bases at V and 3 bases at J, with 23 bases between. The CDR3 covers 18 residues. The germline V gene encodes CDR1 MDHEN and CDR2 SYDVKM. The CDR3 DNA reads as TGTGCCAGCAGCTCTGGACCTTCGGGGGCGGGAGACACCGGGGAGCTGTTTTTT. The encoded protein is CASSSGPSGAGDTGELFF.

V is TRBV6-2 or TRBV6-3 and J is TRBJ2-5, with 15 positions matching TRBD2. The CDR3 is 16 amino acids. V lost 5 bases and J lost 5; bases outside the gene matches: 6. Germline loops: CDR1 MNHEY, CDR2 SVGEGT. The CDR3 coding sequence is TGTGCCAGCAGTCGGACTAGCGGGAGGGCCATGGAGACCCAGTACTTC. It codes for CASSRTSGRAMETQYF.

This clonotype was seen only a few times. A read error may explain this, as a much larger clone is one base away. The genes are TRBV28 and TRBJ1-5; D unclear. The CDR3 extends over 13 amino acids. Per germline, CDR1 MDHEN and CDR2 SYDVKM. V gave up 7 bases and J gave up 6 bases, with 13 bases separating them. The CDR3 region is CASNSWAGQPQHF. CDR3 nucleotide sequence: TGTGCCAGCAATTCCTGGGCCGGTCAGCCCCAGCATTTT.

This clonotype was observed at least ten times. The genes are TRBV30 and TRBJ1-1; D is perhaps TRBD1 (6 bases). CDR1 is GTSNPN, CDR2 SVGIG, per germline (reference sequence). The CDR3 runs to 15 residues. V was trimmed by 4 bases and J by 5 bases, leaving 20 bases between them. The CDR3 reads CAWTRGGGPRTEAFF. CDR3 DNA sequence: TGTGCCTGGACCCGGGGTGGGGGGCCGCGGACTGAAGCTTTCTTT.

The chain joins TRBV5-1 to TRBJ1-1; 9 nucleotides align to TRBD1. In germline, CDR1 is SGHRS, CDR2 YFSETQ. This CDR3 is built from 13 residues. V was pared by 7 bases and J by 3 bases, with 4 bases of the junction left unmatched. The CDR3 DNA is TGCGCCAGCGGGGACAGGGCGGACACTGAAGCTTTCTTT. Encoded protein: CASGDRADTEAFF.

V is TRBV3-1 and J is TRBJ2-5; 8 positions match TRBD1. Unmatched junction bases numbered 12, after V lost 1 base and J lost 14 bases. Germline loops: CDR1 LGHDT, CDR2 YNNKEL (reference sequence). The CDR3 contains 14 residues. CDR3 loop: CASSQGGSPGGAYF. CDR3 DNA sequence: TGTGCCAGCAGCCAAGGGGGTTCGCCAGGGGGCGCTTACTTC.

There are many counts of this clonotype. The J gene is TRBJ1-1, the V gene TRBV2, with D perhaps matching TRBD1 (5 bases). The CDR3 has 14 amino acids. V was clipped by 4 bases and J by 2 bases, with 11 bases between them. CDR1 is SNHLY, CDR2 FYNNEI, per germline. The CDR3: CASSALTVNTEAFF. In DNA, the CDR3 is TGTGCCAGCAGTGCCTTGACAGTTAACACTGAAGCTTTCTTT.